This record looks at one T cell receptor beta chain sequence and its context. Its antigen is as yet unknown. The source of the sample is a study of lymphopenia after photon versus proton radiotherapy. Using immunoSEQ multiplex PCR, the repertoire was profiled, and TCRdb retains in-frame clones only, with some absent. Of approximately 66,000 clones listed, around 88% were seen once; the top ten hold 2% to 3%. The CDR3 is 14 residues long. Trimming took off 9 bases at V and 0 bases at J, with 14 bases between the two ends. CDR1 and CDR2 (germline): LNHDA, SQIVND (reference sequence). Study findings and constraints: Proton therapy kept repertoires fairly stable, unlike photons, which gained effector/memory cells.

The clonotype was recovered from a man aged 35-49 years with gastric cancer. The sample here was peripheral blood, taken from a patient treated with photon-based radiotherapy. This rearrangement joins TRBV19 to TRBJ1-1; tentatively, D is TRBD1 (5 bases). CDR3 region: CASRMGTLNTEAFF. The CDR3 nucleotides read TGTGCCAGCCGTATGGGGACCTTGAACACTGAAGCTTTCTTT.